The TCR beta chain under discussion was sequenced for a study of T cells after yellow fever vaccination (dated by TCRdb to the late 2010s). Broadly, across the study: Libraries from fractions with low cell numbers were prepared with the SMART-Seq v4 Ultra Low Input RNA kit. To track T-cell clones before and after primary and booster YFV17D yellow fever vaccination, bulk TCR alpha and beta repertoires were sequenced longitudinally. Two healthy male donors, one aged 18 to 30 and one aged 30 to 40 years, made up the cohort. Blood was collected at multiple timepoints before and after primary and secondary immunization, and bulk PBMC replicates and cell subsets were isolated. Summary of the overall study and its limitations: Most clones expanded after primary vaccination (about 95% of CD4 and 80% to 90% of CD8) were re-detected after the booster, suggesting that broad memory maintenance occurred. A small share of clonotypes occurred in both CD4 and CD8 compartments, likely arising from convergent recombination. Computational filtering was needed because FACS-sorted repertoires could contain abundant contaminating clonotypes from the bulk population. Compared with the primary T-cell response, the secondary T-cell response was weaker but faster, peaking on day 5 rather than day 15. Because the study included only a couple of donors, the extent to which the findings can be generalized is limited.

The treatment or condition label on this specimen signifies: live attenuated yellow fever vaccine strain. PBMCs were isolated from peripheral blood using a standard Ficoll-Paque protocol. Dynabeads CD4 and CD8 positive selection kits were used to isolate CD4 and CD8 T-cell fractions. TriZol was used to extract RNA from bulk PBMCs, from CD4 and CD8 fractions, and from dextramer-positive and dextramer-negative fractions. The instrument given in TCRdb is Illumina NovaSeq 6000. TCR cDNA was synthesized by 5'RACE template switching, through which a universal primer site and unique molecular identifiers were introduced. cDNA synthesis was primed from both the TCR alpha and TCR beta constant segments. Two PCR steps were used to amplify libraries, with sample barcodes and sequencing adapters being added in the second step. Libraries were sequenced on Illumina HiSeq 2500 (2x100 bp) or NovaSeq (2x150 bp). The original methods were these. MIGEC was used to demultiplex reads and collapse the reads into UMI consensus sequences, and MiXCR was used for V(D)J alignment. Using edgeR on replicate PBMC samples, clonotypes were called vaccine-responding if FDR was below 0.01 and the log2 fold change was above 5 up to day 15. Each bulk clonotype received a CD4 or CD8 identity based on whether the sequenced CD4 or CD8 repertoire contained that clonotype at higher abundance. TCRdb applied fastp at Q25 and MiXCR to the public reads, then kept only in-frame beta chains. Each entry is one CDR3 protein sequence, shown with its most common DNA and genes. These V and J calls are TCRdb output, not the study's own analysis. The sample includes 250,000 to 350,000 distinct CDR3 sequences, with around 8.6% observed a single time. The ten largest clonotypes hold 3% to 4% of the sample.

V is reduced by 2 bases and J by 0 bases, leaving a spacing of 11 bases between them. Including the terminal cysteine and phenylalanine, the CDR3 comprises 15 residues. The kept DNA is CDR3 alone, 45 bases in frame from the first base. The germline V gene (reference sequence) specifies SGHNT as CDR1 and YYREEE as CDR2. This clonotype occurred a few times. The specificity of this receptor is unknown. Qualities for individual bases were not recorded, and no much larger clone is one base off. The sequences come from CD4+ T cells sorted from PBMCs, collected 5 days after the yellow fever booster vaccination. The chain links TRBV5-4 with TRBJ1-1; confidence is insufficient to name the D gene. This clonotype was obtained from a man aged 18 to 29 who received the YFV17D yellow fever vaccine. The base sequence is TGTGCCAGCAGCTTATCCACCAGGATGAACACTGAAGCTTTCTTT. The resulting protein is CASSLSTRMNTEAFF.